Below, 13 T cell receptor beta chains from the same sample are listed, as sequenced in a study of T cells in Graves' hyperthyroidism and ophthalmopathy. The investigators amplified TCR beta CDR3 regions from RNA transcripts. During a first-round RT-PCR of the TCR CDR3, the HTBI primer set was used. From the multiplex PCR reads, TCRdb called clonotypes with MiXCR, one entry per CDR3 protein. The sample carries approximately 710,000 distinct CDR3 sequences, 15% to 20% recorded once. The sequenced material came from blood. The receptors were gathered from a man between 45 and 60 years old with Graves' hyperthyroidism.

This clonotype was seen more than once but under ten times. The chain couples TRBV27 to TRBJ1-5, with 7 bases identical to TRBD1. The V and J ends lost 8 bases and 3 bases, in that order; junction bases with no gene match: 7. This CDR3 comprises 14 residues. Looked up from germline, CDR1 is MNHEY and CDR2 is SMNVEV (reference sequence). The CDR3 nucleotides read TGTGCCAGCGGAAGACAGGGTAACAATCAGCCCCAGCATTTT. This translates into CASGRQGNNQPQHF.

This clonotype was detected only a few times. The chain has TRBV2 and TRBJ2-6, with D possibly matching TRBD2 (6 bases). The CDR3 spans 13 residues. Germline V gene lookup returns CDR1 SNHLY and CDR2 FYNNEI. The CDR3, as DNA: TGTGTCGGAGGGACCTCTGGGGCCAACGTCCTGACTTTC. Encoded protein: CVGGTSGANVLTF. The entire variable domain, with the rest obtained from reference TRBV2 and TRBJ2-6, is as follows: EPEVTQTPSHQVTQMGQEVILRCVPISNHLYFYWYRQILGQKVEFLVSFYNNEISEKSEIFDDQFSVERPDGSNFTLKIRSTKLEDSAMYFCVGGTSGANVLTFGAGSRLTVL.

This clonotype was seen only a few times. The rearrangement links TRBV30 to TRBJ2-3; D not resolved. Trimming left V 2 bases short and J 0 bases short, with 15 bases between. This CDR3 is built from 16 residues. Germline CDR1 GTSNPN, CDR2 SVGIG (reference sequence). Here the CDR3 reads CAWSLPGPISTDTQYF. For the CDR3, the DNA is TGTGCCTGGAGTTTACCGGGCCCGATTAGCACAGATACGCAGTATTTT.

This clonotype was recorded at least ten times. The chain employs TRBV20-1 and TRBJ1-5; TRBD1 agrees at 9 bases. V shed 7 bases, J shed 4 bases, and the junction held 8 bases outside the gene matches. CDR1 and CDR2 from the germline V gene are DFQATT and SNEGSKA (reference sequence). The CDR3 consists of 14 residues. The CDR3: CSGQPGQGNQPQHF. The CDR3 nucleotides read TGCAGTGGTCAACCGGGACAGGGAAATCAGCCCCAGCATTTT.

Many counts were recorded for this clonotype. CDR3 in DNA: TGTGCCAGCAGCCAAGAACGGATGGACTACACCTTC. This encodes CASSQERMDYTF. The genes are TRBV3-1 and TRBJ1-2; D unclear. The germline V gene has CDR1 LGHDT and CDR2 YNNKEL (reference sequence). Trimming removed 0 bases from V and 10 bases from J, with 9 bases in between. CDR3 length equals 12 residues. The whole variable domain, remainder taken from reference TRBV3-1 and TRBJ1-2, is DTAVSQTPKYLVTQMGNDKSIKCEQNLGHDTMYWYKQDSKKFLKIMFSYNNKELIINETVPNRFSPKSPDKAHLNLHINSLELGDSAVYFCASSQERMDYTFGSGTRLTVV.

The sample holds many counts of this clonotype. The chain recombines TRBV5-1 with TRBJ2-7; TRBD1 aligns across 7 bases. The CDR3 covers 14 residues. CDR1 is SGHRS, CDR2 YFSETQ, per germline. V lost 2 bases and J lost 2; bases outside the gene matches: 4. This chain's CDR3 is CASSLQGNTYEQYF. The CDR3 nucleotides are TGCGCCAGCAGCTTACAGGGGAATACCTACGAGCAGTACTTC.

This clonotype was seen once. The gene calls are TRBV6-9 and TRBJ2-1, with 7 bases matching TRBD1. Trimming took 4 bases from V and 10 from J; bases not matched to a gene: 1. Germline lookup yields CDR1 MNHGY and CDR2 SVAAGI. This CDR3 is built from 11 residues. This CDR3 reads CASSWGQEQFF. CDR3 nucleotides: TGTGCCAGCAGTTGGGGACAGGAGCAGTTCTTC.

This clonotype was found many times. The V gene is TRBV6-4, the J gene TRBJ2-2, with 10 bases identical to TRBD2. Germline CDR1 is MRHNA and CDR2 is SNTAGT. The CDR3 is 17 residues long. V lost 3 bases, J lost 7 bases, and 11 bases stayed unmatched. This chain's CDR3 is CASSEGASGREFGELFF. DNA of the CDR3: TGTGCCAGCAGTGAAGGCGCTAGCGGGAGAGAATTCGGGGAGCTGTTTTTT.

Regarding this clonotype: A single base separates this from a much larger clone, so it may be a read error. V gene TRBV10-3 combines with J gene TRBJ1-5, with D perhaps matching TRBD1 (6 bases). CDR1 and CDR2 from the germline V gene are ENHRY and SYGVKD. There are 14 residues in the CDR3. V was shortened by 5 bases and J by 6 bases, with 14 bases between the two germline ends. CDR3 DNA sequence: TGTGCCATCAGTTACTCTGGGGGGGCTCAGCCCCAGCATTTT. It is translated as CAISYSGGAQPQHF.

This clonotype was picked up a small number of times. V gene TRBV5-1 combines with J gene TRBJ1-1; D remains unclear. The V gene's germline CDR1 is SGHRS and CDR2 YFSETQ. The V end was cut by 0 bases, the J end by 11 bases, with 17 bases between. CDR3 length equals 14 residues. DNA for the CDR3: TGCGCCAGCAGCTTGGGTTACGGGCCCCAAAGGGCTTTCTTT. As protein: CASSLGYGPQRAFF.

This clonotype was detected a few times. The V gene is TRBV20-1, the J gene TRBJ2-1; 9 bases match TRBD2. Germline CDR1 DFQATT, CDR2 SNEGSKA (reference sequence). This CDR3 region has 20 residues. Trimming took 1 base from V and 5 from J; bases not matched to a gene: 21. The CDR3, as DNA: TGCAGTGCTAGAGTTTCGCAGGGGACTAGCCCATCTAAGGGGAACAATGAGCAGTTCTTC. It translates to CSARVSQGTSPSKGNNEQFF.

This clonotype was counted ten times or more. V gene TRBV27 combines with J gene TRBJ2-1; possible D gene TRBD1, 5 bases. This CDR3 region has 14 residues. The V end was cut by 4 bases, the J end by 0 bases, with 7 bases between. Per the germline V gene, CDR1 is MNHEY and CDR2 is SMNVEV (reference sequence). Here the CDR3 DNA reads TGTGCCAGCAGTTGGCAGGGCTCCTACAATGAGCAGTTCTTC. Translating it yields CASSWQGSYNEQFF.

In its sample, this clonotype was seen many times. V and J are TRBV5-1 and TRBJ1-2; TRBD1 agrees at 9 bases. CDR1 SGHRS and CDR2 YFSETQ come from the germline V gene. This CDR3 spans 17 amino acids. V shed 4 bases, J shed 6 bases, and the junction held 16 bases outside the gene matches. CDR3 in amino acids: CASSSIRRDRARHGYTF. The CDR3 coding sequence is TGCGCCAGCAGCAGCATCCGCCGGGACAGGGCGAGGCATGGCTACACCTTC.